The clone carrying this TCR beta chain was found many times. TCRdb used MiXCR to reprocess the RT-PCR reads, holding one entry per CDR3 protein. In the table there are hundreds of thousands of distinct CDR3 sequences, approximately 15% of which are singletons. The record originates from a study of response to subunit inactivated influenza vaccine. This CDR3 has 11 residues. The germline V and J ends were trimmed by 8 bases and 5 bases, with 13 bases remaining between them. The germline V gene encodes CDR1 DFQATT and CDR2 SNEGSKA (reference sequence). V is TRBV20-1 and J is TRBJ2-7, with D tentatively TRBD2 (6 bases). The receptor was isolated from a man between 50 and 59 years old who received an inactivated influenza vaccine. Sequencing was performed on PBMCs from blood, taken less than 15 days before vaccination. The CDR3 loop is CSPLGGHEQYF. CDR3 DNA sequence: TGCAGTCCTCTGGGGGGTCACGAGCAGTACTTC.